A single sample gave rise to the 25 T cell receptor beta chains below, sequenced in a study of cytomegalovirus exposure and HLA in healthy donors. The PCR was carried out with 60 Vbeta primers and 13 Jbeta primers. Only in-frame clones appear in the TCRdb table, and some are missing; sequencing was by immunoSEQ multiplex PCR. The table includes approximately 170,000 clones, about 85% detected once. Sequencing was carried out using PBMCs. The receptors were gathered from a boy under 10 years old in good health and CMV-seronegative.

The chain couples TRBV7-9 to TRBJ2-5; TRBD2 agrees at 14 bases. V gave up 4 bases and J gave up 2 bases; unmatched junction bases: 6. The CDR3 loop spans 17 amino acids. Germline values: CDR1 SEHNR, CDR2 FQNEAQ (reference sequence). The CDR3 is CASSSGTSGGTQETQYF. The CDR3 nucleotides read TGTGCCAGCAGCTCTGGGACTAGCGGGGGAACACAAGAGACCCAGTACTTC.

This clone was seen a single time. The gene calls are TRBV28 and TRBJ2-3; 12 nucleotides agree with TRBD2. V gave up 6 bases and J gave up 6 bases; unmatched junction bases: 1. Germline CDR1 and CDR2: MDHEN and SYDVKM. CDR3 length: 13 amino acids. CDR3 amino acids: CASRTSGGDTQYF. DNA for the CDR3: TGTGCCAGCAGGACTAGCGGGGGCGATACGCAGTATTTT.

In its sample, this clone was seen once. The chain recombines TRBV5-5 with TRBJ1-1, with TRBD1 matching 7 bases. CDR1 SGHKS and CDR2 YYEKEE come from the germline V gene (reference sequence). The CDR3 is made up of 15 amino acids. J lost 4 bases, V lost 4 bases, and 10 bases had no gene match. The CDR3 DNA is TGTGCCAGCAGCCCGGGGACAGTCTCTAGCACTGAAGCTTTCTTT. Translating it yields CASSPGTVSSTEAFF.

V is TRBV7-8 and J is TRBJ2-1, with 12 bases lining up with TRBD2. The CDR3 contains 14 residues. Per the germline V gene, CDR1 is SGHVS and CDR2 is FQNEAQ. After removal of 6 bases from V and 9 bases from J, the junction contained 6 bases not matched to a gene. For the CDR3, the DNA is TGTGCCAGCAGTATGACTAGCGGGAGTTTTGAGCAGTTCTTC. Its translation is CASSMTSGSFEQFF.

In nucleotides, the CDR3 is TGTGCCAGCAGACCTCATGAAAATACAGGGCTCTATGGCTACACCTTC. As protein: CASRPHENTGLYGYTF. The rearrangement joins TRBV2 to TRBJ1-2, with a possible D match to TRBD1 (6 bases). Germline CDR1 SNHLY, CDR2 FYNNEI. Between the trimmed V and J ends, which lost 6 bases and 4 bases, there was a span of 21 bases. The CDR3 has 16 amino acids.

The chain uses TRBV13 and TRBJ2-7; 8 bases fit TRBD1. V dropped 4 bases and J dropped 7; count of bases not matched to a gene: 9. Germline assignment: CDR1 PRHDT and CDR2 FYEKMQ (reference sequence). CDR3 length equals 14 residues. The CDR3 bases are TGTGCCAGCAGCTCGGGACAGGCGAGCCGTGAGCAGTACTTC. Amino acid sequence: CASSSGQASREQYF.

The gene calls are TRBV5-1 and TRBJ2-1, with D maybe TRBD1 (5 bases). Germline assignment: CDR1 SGHRS and CDR2 YFSETQ. CDR3 length: 16 residues. The ends were cut back, 0 bases at V and 8 bases at J, with 18 bases in the middle. The chain's CDR3 is CASSLAVGSRADEQFF. The CDR3 DNA reads as TGCGCCAGCAGCTTGGCCGTCGGTAGCAGGGCAGATGAGCAGTTCTTC.

This chain joins TRBV6-6 and TRBJ2-1; 8 nucleotides agree with TRBD2. The germline CDR1 and CDR2 sequences are MNHNY and SVGAGI (reference sequence). Trimming at V came to 3 bases and at J to 5 bases, leaving 9 bases not matched to a gene. CDR3 length: 16 residues. CDR3 DNA sequence: TGTGCCAGCAGTTATCCCCAGCGGGAGCTCAACAATGAGCAGTTCTTC. Encoded protein: CASSYPQRELNNEQFF.

This chain connects TRBV27 to TRBJ1-2, with 11 bases that match TRBD1. Trimming cost V 5 bases and J 5 bases; bases outside gene matches: 7. The CDR3 is 15 amino acids. Germline lookup yields CDR1 MNHEY and CDR2 SMNVEV (reference sequence). CDR3 region: CASSPWTGGVYGYTF. DNA for the CDR3: TGTGCCAGCAGTCCATGGACAGGGGGCGTATATGGCTACACCTTC.

The rearrangement links TRBV5-1 to TRBJ1-1; TRBD1 agrees at 7 bases. Trimming removed 1 base from V and 8 bases from J; junction bases left unmatched: 8. The CDR3 sequence is 14 residues long. The germline gives CDR1 SGHRS, CDR2 YFSETQ. The CDR3 loop reads CASSLNRAGGEAFF. For the CDR3, the DNA is TGCGCCAGCAGCTTGAACCGGGCAGGGGGAGAAGCTTTCTTT.

This chain uses TRBV27 with TRBJ1-2; 8 bases are a match to TRBD1. After removal of 6 bases from V and 7 bases from J, the junction contained 4 bases not matched to a gene. The CDR3 sequence is 12 residues long. Germline CDR1 MNHEY, CDR2 SMNVEV (reference sequence). The CDR3 is CASSLGQGGYTF. DNA of the CDR3: TGTGCCAGCAGCCTAGGACAGGGTGGCTACACCTTC.

This chain links TRBV27 with TRBJ2-5; D is perhaps TRBD1 (5 bases). The J call is in doubt because the DNA end fits TRBJ2-7 better. Germline values: CDR1 MNHEY, CDR2 SMNVEV (reference sequence). There are 14 residues in the CDR3. CDR3 in amino acids: CASSLSRGGYEQYF. As DNA, the CDR3 is TGTGCCAGCAGTTTATCAAGGGGTGGGTACGAGCAGTACTTC.

V and J are TRBV27 and TRBJ1-4, with D uncertain. CDR3 size: 14 residues. V lost 8 bases to trimming and J lost 0 bases, with 10 bases between them. Germline V gene lookup returns CDR1 MNHEY and CDR2 SMNVEV (reference sequence). CDR3 sequence reads: CASRDTSTNEKLFF. The CDR3 DNA is TGTGCCAGCCGTGACACCTCAACTAATGAAAAACTGTTTTTT.

This chain connects TRBV6-1 to TRBJ2-2, with 7 positions matching TRBD2. With 6 bases clipped from V and 8 bases from J, the junction kept 9 bases outside the gene matches. CDR3 length: 14 amino acids. Per the germline V gene, CDR1 is MNHNS and CDR2 is SASEGT. CDR3 in DNA: TGTGCCAGCAGCCAAACTAGCGCCGCGGGGGAGCTGTTTTTT. Translating gives CASSQTSAAGELFF.

This clone is a singleton in its sample. J is TRBJ2-3 and V is TRBV5-5; 10 nucleotides match TRBD1. V trimming: 5 bases; J trimming: 4 bases; junction bases outside the gene matches: 13. The CDR3 covers 17 residues. Germline CDR1 and CDR2: SGHKS and YYEKEE (reference sequence). The chain's CDR3 is CASSQIRQGAVADTQYF. CDR3 DNA sequence: TGTGCCAGCAGTCAGATCCGACAGGGGGCGGTGGCAGATACGCAGTATTTT.

CDR3: CASSHSGTDGEQFF. DNA of the CDR3: TGTGCCAGCAGCCATAGCGGGACTGACGGTGAGCAGTTCTTC. V is TRBV7-9 and J is TRBJ2-1; TRBD2 matches at 8 bases. CDR1 and CDR2 from the germline V gene are SEHNR and FQNEAQ (reference sequence). The CDR3 extends over 14 amino acids. V trimming: 5 bases; J trimming: 9 bases; junction bases outside the gene matches: 9.

This clone has only one observation. The J gene is TRBJ2-1, the V gene TRBV11-2, with TRBD1 matching over 7 bases. The junction had 9 bases not matched to a gene; V was cut back by 5 bases and J by 5 bases. Germline CDR1 is SGHAT and CDR2 is FQNNGV. CDR3 length equals 15 residues. CDR3: CASSPWTGDNNEQFF. The CDR3 DNA sequence: TGTGCCAGCAGCCCATGGACAGGAGATAACAATGAGCAGTTCTTC.

V and J are TRBV6-6 and TRBJ1-2; D is uncertain. The CDR3 totals 14 residues. The germline V gene has CDR1 MNHNY and CDR2 SVGAGI (reference sequence). Trimming removed 6 bases at V and 1 base at J, with 12 bases between. CDR3 coding DNA: TGTGCCAGCAGACGAGTAAACCTTAACTATGGCTACACCTTC. Encoded protein: CASRRVNLNYGYTF.

The CDR3 here is CASSIGPRTSGQETQYF. The CDR3 DNA is TGTGCCAGTAGTATAGGTCCCCGCACTAGCGGGCAAGAGACCCAGTACTTC. The chain employs TRBV19 and TRBJ2-5, with TRBD2 matching 9 bases. Trimming removed 1 base from V and 2 bases from J; junction bases left unmatched: 8. CDR1 is LNHDA, CDR2 SQIVND, per germline (reference sequence). The CDR3 contains 17 residues.

The J gene is TRBJ2-7, the V gene TRBV6-5; D uncertain. Germline V gene lookup returns CDR1 MNHEY and CDR2 SVGAGI. This CDR3 has 12 amino acids. Trimming took off 8 bases at V and 0 bases at J, with 8 bases between the two ends. In DNA, the CDR3 is TGTGCCAGCGGGTGGAGCTCCTACGAGCAGTACTTC. It yields the protein CASGWSSYEQYF.

The chain is built from TRBV19 and TRBJ1-4, with D possibly TRBD1 on 5 matching bases. The V end lost 4 bases, the J end lost 0 bases, and 12 bases lay between the germline ends. CDR1 is LNHDA, CDR2 SQIVND, per germline (reference sequence). This CDR3 is 16 amino acids long. CDR3 in amino acids: CASSTIAGTTNEKLFF. The DNA for the CDR3 is TGTGCCAGTAGTACCATCGCAGGGACAACTAATGAAAAACTGTTTTTT.

This rearrangement joins TRBV7-2 to TRBJ2-7; the D is unclear. Trimming took 5 bases from V and 4 from J, leaving 12 bases between them. The CDR3 spans 13 residues. Germline V lookup: CDR1 SGHTA, CDR2 FQGNSA. The CDR3 sequence: CASSLSASYEQYF. In DNA, the CDR3 is TGTGCCAGCAGCCTTAGTGCTTCGTACGAGCAGTACTTC.

CDR3 loop: CASIDRGYNSPLHF. Here the CDR3 DNA reads TGTGCCAGCATCGACAGGGGCTATAATTCACCCCTCCACTTT. The chain has TRBV6-1 and TRBJ1-6; 8 nucleotides match TRBD1. CDR3 size: 14 residues. Germline V gene lookup returns CDR1 MNHNS and CDR2 SASEGT. Germline trimming cut 7 bases from V and 3 bases from J; bases unmatched to any gene: 2.

The chain uses TRBV28 and TRBJ2-7; 8 bases agree with TRBD2. The CDR3 loop spans 14 amino acids. With 2 bases clipped from V and 5 bases from J, the junction kept 5 bases outside the gene matches. Per the germline V gene, CDR1 is MDHEN and CDR2 is SYDVKM. The CDR3 reads CASSLPGGLHEQYV. The CDR3 bases are TGTGCCAGCAGTTTACCGGGAGGGCTCCACGAGCAGTACGTC.

This clone occurred a few times. The rearrangement uses TRBV5-4 and TRBJ2-7; possibly TRBD2 for D (6 bases). CDR1 and CDR2 from the germline V gene are SGHNT and YYREEE (reference sequence). The CDR3 spans 15 residues. Between the trimmed V and J ends, which lost 3 bases and 2 bases, there was a span of 15 bases. CDR3 sequence (DNA): TGTGCCAGCAGCTCGGGGGTAGGTCTGCCCTACGAGCAGTACGTC. It translates to CASSSGVGLPYEQYV.